A selection of T cell receptor beta chains follows, all from one sample in a study of blood T cells in healthy people across ages. TCRdb re-called the 5' RACE reads with MiXCR, one entry per CDR3 protein. The table has almost 1 million distinct CDR3 sequences, approximately 50% seen once. Sequenced material: blood. The receptors were gathered from an older woman in good health. Both conserved end residues are part of each CDR3. A D gene is named only where the DNA matches it firmly. Where a row states a size, it is once, few, many or the class of an expanded clone; other rows omit it.

d_gene | abundance | j_gene | v_gene | CDR3nt | CDR3aa
. | few | TRBJ2-7 | TRBV7-2 | TGTGCCAGCAGCTTACAGGCCGCGGGTTACGAGCAGTACTTC | CASSLQAAGYEQYF
TRBD2 | . | TRBJ2-5 | TRBV4-1 | TGCGCCAGCAGCCATTTAGCGGGAGGGAAGACCCAGTACTTC | CASSHLAGGKTQYF
TRBD2 | . | TRBJ2-3 | TRBV29-1 | TGCAGCACTCGACTAGCGGGACTCACAGATACGCAGTATTTT | CSTRLAGLTDTQYF
. | . | TRBJ2-3 | TRBV10-1 | TGCGCCAGCAGACAGAGAGGCACAGATACGCAGTATTTT | CASRQRGTDTQYF
. | . | TRBJ2-3 | TRBV12-3/TRBV12-4 | TGTGCCAGCAGGCGGGGACGAGGGGCGACGGATACGCAGTATTTT | CASRRGRGATDTQYF
TRBD2 | . | TRBJ2-5 | TRBV29-1 | TGCAGCGCTGCAGGGACTAGCGGGGGTCATGAGCAGTACTTC | CSAAGTSGGHEQYF
TRBD1 | . | TRBJ2-5 | TRBV24-1 | TGTGCCACCAGTGACCGTGGGACAGGAGATCCCAAAGAGACCCAGTACTTC | CATSDRGTGDPKETQYF
. | . | TRBJ2-3 | TRBV7-9 | TGTGCCAGCGAGTGGAGTGGCGGACCCACAGATACGCGGTATTTT | CASEWSGGPTDTRYF
TRBD2 | . | TRBJ2-7 | TRBV20-1 | TGCAGTGCGGGGCGGGAGAATCCCCACGAGCAGTACTTC | CSAGRENPHEQYF
. | . | TRBJ2-5 | TRBV2 | TGTGCCAGCATGGGGAAGTTACAAGAGACCCAGTACTTC | CASMGKLQETQYF
TRBD1 | . | TRBJ1-2 | TRBV3-1 | TGTGCCAGCAGCCGATCCGGGACAGGGCGCGGCTACACCTTC | CASSRSGTGRGYTF
TRBD1 | . | TRBJ2-3 | TRBV5-1 | TGCGCCAGCAGCTTGGGCGCTGGGGACAGGGTCGGCAGATACGCGTATTTT | CASSLGAGDRVGRYAYF
. | . | TRBJ2-1 | TRBV2 | TGTGCCAGCAGTGACCGCCACATCTCCTACAATGAGCAGTTCTTC | CASSDRHISYNEQFF
. | . | TRBJ2-7 | TRBV7-9 | TGTGCCAGCGGCTCGGAAGGGGTCGAGCAGTACTTC | CASGSEGVEQYF
TRBD2 | . | TRBJ2-3 | TRBV9 | TGTGCCAGCACCGGACTAGCGGGAGGAGGGGATACGCAGTATTTT | CASTGLAGGGDTQYF
TRBD2 | . | TRBJ2-1 | TRBV27 | TGTGCCAGCAGTTCGAAGATACTAGCGGGAGTCTACAATGAGCAGTTCTTC | CASSSKILAGVYNEQFF
TRBD2 | . | TRBJ2-5 | TRBV7-2 | TGTGCCAGCAGCCTCCTAGCGGGGTCCTTTGGGGGAGAGACCCAGTACTTC | CASSLLAGSFGGETQYF
. | . | TRBJ2-5 | TRBV28 | TGTGCCAGCGTTACAGGTCATGAGACCCAGTACTTC | CASVTGHETQYF
TRBD1 | few | TRBJ2-5 | TRBV2 | TGTGCCAGCAGTGGACAGGGGAGTCCCCAAGAGACCCAGTACTTC | CASSGQGSPQETQYF
TRBD2 | . | TRBJ2-1 | TRBV4-1 | TGCGCCAGTAGCCAAGAGTGGGCTAGCGGGAGATTCAGTCGTACCACCAATGAGCAGTTCTTC | CASSQEWASGRFSRTTNEQFF
. | . | TRBJ2-5 | TRBV7-2 | TGTGCCAGCAGCTTAGGACCAAAAGGGCAAGAGACCCAGTACTTC | CASSLGPKGQETQYF
. | few | TRBJ2-5 | TRBV29-1 | TGCAGCATCCGGCGGGGACAGCCGCAAGAGACCCAGTACTTC | CSIRRGQPQETQYF
TRBD2 | . | TRBJ2-1 | TRBV2 | TGTGCCACAGTTGGGGGCGGGAGGCCCGTCGACACTGGGGTGTATGAGCAGTTCTTC | CATVGGGRPVDTGVYEQFF
TRBD1 | . | TRBJ2-7 | TRBV7-8 | TGTGCCAGCAGCTTTCCGGGACAGGCCGCCTACGAGCAGTACTTC | CASSFPGQAAYEQYF
. | . | TRBJ2-7 | TRBV20-1 | TGCAGTGCTAGAGTGGGGGGCTGGTACGAGCAGTACTTC | CSARVGGWYEQYF
. | few | TRBJ2-1 | TRBV7-2 | TGTGCCAGCAGCCAACAGGGCGGGTCCGGTGGGTACAATGAGCAGTTCTTC | CASSQQGGSGGYNEQFF
. | few | TRBJ2-3 | TRBV4-3 | TGCGCCAGCAGCCAATCGAAACCAGGCACGCAGTATTTT | CASSQSKPGTQYF
. | . | TRBJ1-1 | TRBV5-1 | TGCGCCAGCAGCAAGTCCGGGACGGACACTGAAGCTTTCTTT | CASSKSGTDTEAFF
. | . | TRBJ2-6 | TRBV11-3 | TGTGCCAGCAGCTTAGATCGAGGATTGGCAGGGGCCAACGTCCTGACTTTC | CASSLDRGLAGANVLTF
. | . | TRBJ2-7 | TRBV6-2/TRBV6-3 | TGTGCCACCGCAGGGACACTGACCTACGAGCAGTACTTC | CATAGTLTYEQYF
TRBD1 | . | TRBJ2-7 | TRBV10-3 | TGTACCATCAGTGAGTTGGCCAGGGGGACCTACGAGCAGTACTTC | CTISELARGTYEQYF
TRBD1 | . | TRBJ1-5 | TRBV6-6 | TGTGCCAGCAGTTACTCTCCCGACAGGGGTGAACAGCCCCAGCATTTT | CASSYSPDRGEQPQHF
. | . | TRBJ1-2 | TRBV13 | TGTGCCAGCAGCTTAACAGAGACAGGACGCAACTATGGCTACACCTTC | CASSLTETGRNYGYTF
. | . | TRBJ2-1 | TRBV6-7 | TGTGCCAGCAGTTATGCGGCGGGACCAGACAATGAGCAGTTCTTC | CASSYAAGPDNEQFF
. | . | TRBJ2-1 | TRBV11-2 | TGTGCCAGCAGCCCAGGGGGGAGGGCCGGTGAGCAGTTCTTC | CASSPGGRAGEQFF
TRBD1 | . | TRBJ1-2 | TRBV18 | TGTGCCAGCTCACCCGAGACAGGGGCCTATGGCTACACCTTC | CASSPETGAYGYTF
. | few | TRBJ1-1 | TRBV12-3/TRBV12-4 | TGTGCCAGCATCACCCAGCTGGGGACTGAAGCTTTCTTT | CASITQLGTEAFF